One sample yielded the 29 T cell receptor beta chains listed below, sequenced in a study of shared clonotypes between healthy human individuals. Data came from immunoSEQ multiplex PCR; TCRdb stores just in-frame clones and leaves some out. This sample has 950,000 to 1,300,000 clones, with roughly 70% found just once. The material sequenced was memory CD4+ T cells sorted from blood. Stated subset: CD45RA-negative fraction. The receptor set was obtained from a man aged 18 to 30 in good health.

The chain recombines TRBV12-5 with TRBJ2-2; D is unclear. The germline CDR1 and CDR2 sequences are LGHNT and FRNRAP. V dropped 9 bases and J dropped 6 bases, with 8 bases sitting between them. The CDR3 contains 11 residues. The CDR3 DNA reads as TGTGCTAGCGGTCTTGCCGGGGAGCTGTTTTTT. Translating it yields CASGLAGELFF.

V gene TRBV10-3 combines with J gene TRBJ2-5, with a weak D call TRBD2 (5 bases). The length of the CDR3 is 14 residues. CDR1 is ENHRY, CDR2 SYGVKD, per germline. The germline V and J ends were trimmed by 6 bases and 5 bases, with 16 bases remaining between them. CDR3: CAISAVSSGETQYF. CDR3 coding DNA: TGTGCCATCAGCGCCGTCAGTTCGGGGGAGACCCAGTACTTC.

The CDR3 reads CAISNPTGGRVNEQFF. Here the CDR3 DNA reads TGTGCCATCAGTAACCCGACAGGGGGCCGCGTCAATGAGCAGTTCTTC. This chain joins TRBV10-3 and TRBJ2-1; 10 bases align to TRBD1. V trimming: 5 bases; J trimming: 6 bases; junction bases outside the gene matches: 10. The CDR3 consists of 16 residues. Looked up from germline, CDR1 is ENHRY and CDR2 is SYGVKD.

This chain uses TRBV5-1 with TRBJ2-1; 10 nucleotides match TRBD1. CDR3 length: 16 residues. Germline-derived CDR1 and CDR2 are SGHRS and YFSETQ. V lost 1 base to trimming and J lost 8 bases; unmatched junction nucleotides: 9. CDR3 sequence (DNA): TGCGCCAGCAGCTTGTGGGCCGGGACAGGGGAGGATGAGCAGTTCTTC. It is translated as CASSLWAGTGEDEQFF.

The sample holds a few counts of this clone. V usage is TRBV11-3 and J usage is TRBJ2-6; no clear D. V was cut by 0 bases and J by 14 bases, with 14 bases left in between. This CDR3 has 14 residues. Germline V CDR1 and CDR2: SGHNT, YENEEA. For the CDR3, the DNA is TGTGCCAGCAGCTTAGATCCCCCTCCTTCGCTCCTGACTTTC. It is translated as CASSLDPPPSLLTF. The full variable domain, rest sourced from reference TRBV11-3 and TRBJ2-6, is EAGVVQSPRYKIIEKKQPVAFWCNPISGHNTLYWYLQNLGQGPELLIRYENEEAVDDSQLPKDRFSAERLKGVDSTLKIQPAELGDSAVYLCASSLDPPPSLLTFGAGSRLTVL.

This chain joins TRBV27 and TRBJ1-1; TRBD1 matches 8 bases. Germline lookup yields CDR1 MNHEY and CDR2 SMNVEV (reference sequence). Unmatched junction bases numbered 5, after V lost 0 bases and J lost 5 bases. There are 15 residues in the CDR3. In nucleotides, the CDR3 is TGTGCCAGCAGTTTATCTCGGACAGGGAGGACTGAAGCTTTCTTT. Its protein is CASSLSRTGRTEAFF.

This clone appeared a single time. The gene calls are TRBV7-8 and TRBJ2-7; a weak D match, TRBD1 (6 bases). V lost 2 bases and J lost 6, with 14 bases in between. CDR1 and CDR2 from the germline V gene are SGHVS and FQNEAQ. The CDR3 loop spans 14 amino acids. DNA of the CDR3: TGTGCCAGCAGCTTACGGCAGGGGCCGCTCGAGCAGTACTTC. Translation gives CASSLRQGPLEQYF.

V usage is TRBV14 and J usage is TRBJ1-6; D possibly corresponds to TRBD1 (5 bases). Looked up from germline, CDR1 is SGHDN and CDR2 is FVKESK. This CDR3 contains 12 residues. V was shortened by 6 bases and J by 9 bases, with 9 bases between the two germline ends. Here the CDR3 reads CASSRGVSPLHF. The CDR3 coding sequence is TGTGCCAGCAGTCGAGGGGTTTCACCCCTCCACTTT.

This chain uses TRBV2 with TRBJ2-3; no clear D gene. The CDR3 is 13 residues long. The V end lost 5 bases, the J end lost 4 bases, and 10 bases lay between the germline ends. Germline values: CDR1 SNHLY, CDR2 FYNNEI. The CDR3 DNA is TGTGCCAGCAGTCTTCTCCTCTCAGATACGCAGTATTTT. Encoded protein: CASSLLLSDTQYF.

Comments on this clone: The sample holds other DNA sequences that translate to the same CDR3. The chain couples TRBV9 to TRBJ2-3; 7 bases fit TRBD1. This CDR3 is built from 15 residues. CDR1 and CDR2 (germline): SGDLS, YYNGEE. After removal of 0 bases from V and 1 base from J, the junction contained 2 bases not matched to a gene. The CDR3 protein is CASSVEGARTDTQYF. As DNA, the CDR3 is TGTGCCAGCAGCGTAGAGGGGGCTCGCACAGATACGCAGTATTTT. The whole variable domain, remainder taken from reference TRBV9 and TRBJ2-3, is DSGVTQTPKHLITATGQRVTLRCSPRSGDLSVYWYQQSLDQGLQFLIQYYNGEERAKGNILERFSAQQFPDLHSELNLSSLELGDSALYFCASSVEGARTDTQYFGPGTRLTVL.

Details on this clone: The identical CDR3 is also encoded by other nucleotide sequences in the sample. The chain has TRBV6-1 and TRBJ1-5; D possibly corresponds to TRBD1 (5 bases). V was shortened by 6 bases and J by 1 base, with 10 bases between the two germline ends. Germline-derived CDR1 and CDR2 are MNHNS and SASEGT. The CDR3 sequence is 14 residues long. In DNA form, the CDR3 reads TGTGCCAGCAGCGTGGAGGGGAGCAATCAGCCCCAGCATTTT. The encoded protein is CASSVEGSNQPQHF.

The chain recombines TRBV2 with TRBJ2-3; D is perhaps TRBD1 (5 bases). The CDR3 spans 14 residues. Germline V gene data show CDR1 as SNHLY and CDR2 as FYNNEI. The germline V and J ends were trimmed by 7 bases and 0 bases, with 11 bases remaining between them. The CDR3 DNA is TGTGCCAGCATAAAGGGGATTAGCACAGATACGCAGTATTTT. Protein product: CASIKGISTDTQYF.

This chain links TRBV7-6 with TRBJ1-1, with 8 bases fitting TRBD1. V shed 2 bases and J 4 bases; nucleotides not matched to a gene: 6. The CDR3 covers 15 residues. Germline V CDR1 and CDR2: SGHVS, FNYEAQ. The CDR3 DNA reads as TGTGCCAGCAGCTTACAACAGGGGGGGAGCACTGAAGCTTTCTTT. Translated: CASSLQQGGSTEAFF.

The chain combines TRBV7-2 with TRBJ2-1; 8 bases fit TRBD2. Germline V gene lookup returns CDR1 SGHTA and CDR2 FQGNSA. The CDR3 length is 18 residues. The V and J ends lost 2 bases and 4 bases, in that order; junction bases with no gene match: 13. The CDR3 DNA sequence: TGTGCCAGCAGCTTACAAGGCTCCGGGGGGGGCCTTTACAATGAGCAGTTCTTC. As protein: CASSLQGSGGGLYNEQFF.

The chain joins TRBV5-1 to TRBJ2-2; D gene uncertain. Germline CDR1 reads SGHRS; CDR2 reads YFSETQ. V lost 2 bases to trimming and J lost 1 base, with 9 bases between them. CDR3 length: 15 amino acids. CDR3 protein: CASSFFGRNTGELFF. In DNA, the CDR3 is TGCGCCAGCAGCTTTTTCGGCAGGAACACCGGGGAGCTGTTTTTT.

CDR3 sequence reads: CASSIVWGSGNTIYF. Written as DNA, the CDR3 is TGTGCCAGTAGTATAGTCTGGGGATCTGGAAACACCATATATTTT. This sequence joins TRBV19 and TRBJ1-3; D not certain. Germline values: CDR1 LNHDA, CDR2 SQIVND (reference sequence). Trimming stripped 1 base from V and 1 base from J, with 8 bases between. This CDR3 region has 15 residues.

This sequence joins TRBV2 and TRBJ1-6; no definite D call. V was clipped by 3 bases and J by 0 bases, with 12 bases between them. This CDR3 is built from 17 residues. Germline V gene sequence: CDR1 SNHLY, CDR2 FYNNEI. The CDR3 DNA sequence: TGTGCCAGCAGTGACAACAGTTTAAGCTCCTATAATTCACCCCTCCACTTT. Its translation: CASSDNSLSSYNSPLHF. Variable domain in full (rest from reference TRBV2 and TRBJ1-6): EPEVTQTPSHQVTQMGQEVILRCVPISNHLYFYWYRQILGQKVEFLVSFYNNEISEKSEIFDDQFSVERPDGSNFTLKIRSTKLEDSAMYFCASSDNSLSSYNSPLHFGNGTRLTVT.

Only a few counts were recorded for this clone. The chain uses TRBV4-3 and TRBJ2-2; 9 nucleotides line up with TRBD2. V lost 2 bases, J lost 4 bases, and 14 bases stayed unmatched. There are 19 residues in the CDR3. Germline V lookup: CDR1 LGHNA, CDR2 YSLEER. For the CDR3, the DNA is TGCGCCAGCAGCCAACCGGGACTAGCCGTTGTCGGGGGCACCGGGGAGCTGTTTTTT. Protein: CASSQPGLAVVGGTGELFF.

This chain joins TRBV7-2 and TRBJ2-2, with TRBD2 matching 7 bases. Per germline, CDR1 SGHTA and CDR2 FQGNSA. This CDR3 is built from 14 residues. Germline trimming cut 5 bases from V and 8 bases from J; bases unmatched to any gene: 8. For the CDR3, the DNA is TGTGCCAGCAGCCCCCGGGAGGCGAGGGGGGAGCTGTTTTTT. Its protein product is CASSPREARGELFF.

CDR3 in amino acids: CASSLENVAEGLGYTDTQYF. CDR3 bases: TGTGCCAGCAGCTTAGAGAATGTAGCAGAGGGCCTCGGATACACAGATACGCAGTATTTT. The rearrangement links TRBV11-2 to TRBJ2-3, with D perhaps TRBD2 (5 bases). The V end lost 0 bases, the J end lost 2 bases, and 24 bases lay between the germline ends. CDR1 and CDR2 (germline): SGHAT, FQNNGV. The CDR3 consists of 20 residues.

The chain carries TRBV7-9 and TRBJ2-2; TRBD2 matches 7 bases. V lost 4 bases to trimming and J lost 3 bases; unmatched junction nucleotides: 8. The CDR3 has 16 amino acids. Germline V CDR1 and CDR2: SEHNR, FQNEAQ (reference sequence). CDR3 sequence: CASSSGGLAHTGELFF. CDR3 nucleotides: TGTGCCAGCAGCTCGGGGGGTCTAGCTCACACCGGGGAGCTGTTTTTT.

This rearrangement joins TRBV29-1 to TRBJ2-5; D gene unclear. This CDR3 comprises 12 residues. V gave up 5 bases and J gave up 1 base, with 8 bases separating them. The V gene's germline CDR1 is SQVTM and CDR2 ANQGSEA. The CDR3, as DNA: TGCAGCGTTCAACAGTTCCAAGAGACCCAGTACTTC. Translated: CSVQQFQETQYF.

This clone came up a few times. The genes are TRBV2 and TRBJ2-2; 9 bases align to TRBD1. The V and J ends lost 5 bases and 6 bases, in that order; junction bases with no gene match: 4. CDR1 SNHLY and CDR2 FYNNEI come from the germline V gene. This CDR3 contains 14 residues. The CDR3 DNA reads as TGTGCCAGCAGTCAGAGACAGGGGGCCGGGGAGCTGTTTTTT. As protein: CASSQRQGAGELFF.

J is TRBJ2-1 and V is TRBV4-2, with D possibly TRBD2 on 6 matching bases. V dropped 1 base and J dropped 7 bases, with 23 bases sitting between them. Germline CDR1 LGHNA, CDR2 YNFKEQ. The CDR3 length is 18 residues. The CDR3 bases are TGTGCCAGCAGCCAAGTTGGATCTAAGCCGGGACTCTGGAATGAGCAGTTCTTC. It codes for CASSQVGSKPGLWNEQFF.

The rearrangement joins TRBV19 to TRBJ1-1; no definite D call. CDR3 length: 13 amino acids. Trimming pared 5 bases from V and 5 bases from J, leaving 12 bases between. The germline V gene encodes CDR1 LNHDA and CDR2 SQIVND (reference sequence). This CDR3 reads CASSDLGGTEAFF. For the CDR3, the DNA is TGTGCCAGTAGTGACCTAGGCGGGACTGAAGCTTTCTTT.

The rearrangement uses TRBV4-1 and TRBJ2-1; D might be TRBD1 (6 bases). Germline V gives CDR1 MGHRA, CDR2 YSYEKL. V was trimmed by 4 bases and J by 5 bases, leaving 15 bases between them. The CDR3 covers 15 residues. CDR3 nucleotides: TGCGCCAGCAGCCCCGGGACAACGCCCCACAATGAGCAGTTCTTC. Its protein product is CASSPGTTPHNEQFF.

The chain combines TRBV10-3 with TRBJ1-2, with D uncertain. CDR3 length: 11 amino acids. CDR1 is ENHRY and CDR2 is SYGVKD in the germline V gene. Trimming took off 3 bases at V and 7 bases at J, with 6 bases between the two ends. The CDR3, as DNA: TGTGCCATCAGTGAAGGGTTTGGCTACACCTTC. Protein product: CAISEGFGYTF.

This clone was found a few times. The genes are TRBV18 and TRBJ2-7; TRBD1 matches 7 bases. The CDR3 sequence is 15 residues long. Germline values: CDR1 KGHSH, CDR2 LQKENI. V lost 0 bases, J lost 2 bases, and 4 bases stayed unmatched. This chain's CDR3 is CASSPPATGPYEQYF. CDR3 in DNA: TGTGCCAGCTCACCACCGGCGACAGGGCCCTACGAGCAGTACTTC.

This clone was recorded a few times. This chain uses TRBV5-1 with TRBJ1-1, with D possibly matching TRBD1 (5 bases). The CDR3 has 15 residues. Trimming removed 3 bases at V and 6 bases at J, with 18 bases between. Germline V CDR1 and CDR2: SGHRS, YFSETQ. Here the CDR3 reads CASSWGDDALSEAFF. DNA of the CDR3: TGCGCCAGCAGCTGGGGGGACGATGCACTGTCTGAAGCTTTCTTT.